The text below deals with one TCR beta chain. There are many counts of this clonotype. Its specific antigen is unknown. Per-base quality was not reported, and no clone a single base away is much larger than it. There are 16 amino acids in the CDR3, from cysteine to phenylalanine inclusive. The kept DNA is CDR3 alone, 48 bases in frame from the first base. Germline trimming amounts to 3 bases on V and 0 bases on J, with 7 as the count of junction bases outside the gene matches. CDR1 DFQATT and CDR2 SNEGSKA were looked up in the germline V gene (reference sequence). Libraries were prepared through multiplex PCR. These reads were obtained on an Illumina HiSeq 4000. iRepertoire HTBI primers and Arm-PCR amplification of CDR3 regions were used to construct TCR beta libraries. PCR products were gel purified before sequencing. Turning to the authors' computational methods: Gene usage analysis of CDR3 amino acid clonotypes relied on the roughly 58 TRBV and more than twelve TRBJ segments identified across samples. Filtered high-quality paired reads were merged into contigs using COPE and FqMerger. BLAST was used to align contigs to IMGT TRBV, TRBD and TRBJ reference genes, with CDR3 defined following IMGT. Highly expanded clones were defined as clonotypes with a frequency above 0.1%. Shannon entropy was used to measure repertoire diversity, and the Gini coefficient was used to measure V-J evenness. Clonotypes shared by more than one individual were considered public. The public reads were reanalyzed by TCRdb: fastp trimming at Q25, MiXCR alignment, in-frame beta chains only. Each entry is one CDR3 protein sequence, shown with its most common DNA and genes. TCRdb, not the original authors, processed these V and J calls. This sample comprises some 460,000 distinct CDR3 sequences, around 16% of them detected only once. The top ten clonotypes cover roughly an eighth of the sample.

This specimen comes from a study of regulatory T cells in long-lasting Graves disease (dated by TCRdb to the early 2020s). Study-level background: In the newly diagnosed Graves' disease group, patients had been taking antithyroid drugs for less than 3 months. Peripheral blood TCR sequencing and RNA sequencing compared persistent Graves' disease patients with newly diagnosed Graves' disease patients. The study took place in China and was registered as a clinical trial. A total of 33 samples underwent TCR sequencing: about 13 from persistent and approximately 20 from newly diagnosed Graves' disease patients. What the research found in general, with its limitations: The study examined only peripheral blood because the primary lesion, thyroid tissue, could not be accessed. Compared with newly diagnosed patients, patients with persistent Graves' disease had lower TCR Shannon entropy and fewer highly expanded clones, which suggests clonal expansion. A larger number of public clonotypes was shared among persistent patients (approximately 3,000) than among newly diagnosed patients (around 880). Only the TCR beta chain was sequenced and analyzed. The authors acknowledged the small sample size as a limitation that may reduce accuracy. Preferential use of TRBV28, TRBJ1-2 and TRBJ2-5 was observed in persistent disease, whereas TRBV20-1 and TRBJ2-1 were favored in newly diagnosed disease.

In light of the paper, this sample's time point label describes: newly diagnosed GD, antithyroid drugs for less than 3 months. For both TCR sequencing and RNA sequencing, RNA was extracted from PBMCs in TRIzol. Graves' disease was diagnosed according to American Thyroid Association guidelines. Patients for the study were recruited at an endocrinology department in Xi'an, China. From each patient, 8 to 10 milliliters of peripheral blood was collected into an EDTA anticoagulant tube. PBMCs were isolated by Ficoll Paque Plus density gradient separation without further T cell sorting. An Agilent 2100 Bioanalyzer and agarose gel were used to check RNA quality, and a NanoDrop 2000 was used to measure RNA concentration. These data were likewise used in another study, on T cells in Graves' hyperthyroidism and ophthalmopathy. Per that second paper: Stable Graves' hyperthyroidism was defined as no progression to ophthalmopathy during 18 months of follow-up. Hyperthyroidism patients were aged 18 to 65 years and newly diagnosed, with disease duration of less than 2 months. Any patient with an uncontrolled infection, another autoimmune disease, pregnancy or lactation was excluded. Diagnoses were established on the basis of clinical symptoms, serum thyroxine and TRAb, thyroid ultrasound, and orbital computed tomography. For the first round of RT-PCR on the TCR CDR3, the HTBI primer set was used together with the Qiagen OneStep RT-PCR kit. Most expanded thyroid clonotypes (frequency above 0.001) were also found in blood, which suggests that blood repertoires may mirror thyroid immune responses. Ophthalmopathy was separated from stable hyperthyroidism by a 13 V-J signature model, with approximately 90% sensitivity and approximately 81% specificity obtained in cross-validation and 80%/75% obtained in testing. In validation, the model predicted progression to ophthalmopathy with about 71% sensitivity and roughly 75% specificity, a median of 6.5 months before onset. A discovery cohort of roughly 100 patients, 43 with Graves' ophthalmopathy and over 55 with stable Graves' hyperthyroidism, was used to find distinguishing TCR V-J signatures. Prospective prediction of ophthalmopathy was tested in an independent validation cohort consisting of some 19 hyperthyroidism patients and some 16 patients who later progressed to ophthalmopathy. The approximately 100 discovery patients were randomly divided into training and test sets at a 7:3 ratio. In addition, the study compared T-cell repertoires in thyroid tissue and in blood from about 6 Graves' hyperthyroidism patients. After blood sampling, hyperthyroidism patients were treated with methimazole at a starting dose of 30 mg daily, and ophthalmopathy patients were treated with high-dose intravenous methylprednisolone. Libraries were constructed in a second round of multiplex PCR, after which size selection and purification were performed. Paired-end sequencing of the libraries was performed with 100 bp reads on an Illumina HiSeq2000. Raw data were processed with SOAPnuke, discarding reads with adapters, uncalled bases, mean Phred below 15, or no exact constant-primer or identifier match. COPE v1.2.5 was used to merge the high-quality paired reads, and each unique nucleotide sequence was defined as a clonotype. MiTCR v1.1 was used to align clonotypes to the IMGT TRBV, TRBD and TRBJ reference segments. The analysis was restricted to V-J combinations with a frequency above 0.0001, which together covered roughly 99% of the repertoires. The TCS score was defined as F50 (clonal expansion) divided by E x V (chaos), with BLOSUM62-based TCRdist calculated between CDR3 peptides within each V-J. Welch's t-statistics and random forest reduced 450 to 600 V-J features to around 14, which were used in a naive Bayes classifier (R e1071). No statistical method was used to set the sample size in advance, and investigators knew the group allocation. The paper describes TCR Vbeta CDR3 sequencing of fewer than 150 peripheral blood samples, made up of around 41 ophthalmopathy patients, roughly 80 hyperthyroidism patients and some 17 progressor patients.

The clonotype originates from a man aged 35 to 55 with Graves disease. Donor details come from another sample of the same person, matched by shared clones. The source was peripheral blood mononuclear cells (PBMCs), collected at new diagnosis, from a patient treated with antithyroid drugs. The rearranged segments are TRBV20-1 and TRBJ2-1, and 8 junctional nucleotides match TRBD2. The CDR3 sequence is CSARSLAGVSYNEQFF. The nucleotides are TGCAGTGCTAGGTCCCTAGCGGGCGTCTCCTACAATGAGCAGTTCTTC.